This T cell receptor (beta chain) comes out of a study of CD4 T cells in relation to SARS-CoV-2 and coronaviruses. Study in general: PBMCs were cultured with antigen for over nine days before TCR beta sequencing.

This clone was counted only a few times. Its antigen is not identified. The V and J ends lost 1 base and 4 bases respectively, with 7 bases between them. The CDR3 extends over 13 amino acids. Germline lookup yields CDR1 LGHNT and CDR2 FRNRAP. Libraries were prepared by immunoSEQ multiplex PCR; TCRdb keeps only in-frame clonotypes and omits some of them. Of some 19,000 clones in the sample, roughly 79% were seen once. Study-level points and caveats: Monoreactive clones expanded significantly more to SARS-CoV-2 than crossreactive clones did.

Unexposed donor CD4+ T cells date from about 2011-2018, before the COVID-19 pandemic. After about 11 days of culture, CD4+ T cells were isolated. Unexposed-donor CD4+ T cells were probed with SARS-CoV-2 S/N and four cold-coronavirus spikes, cells permitting. The specimen sequenced was CD4+ T cells from PBMCs, cultured in vitro. This TCR was sampled from a human donor in good health. The rearrangement links TRBV12-5 to TRBJ1-1; TRBD1 might be the D (6 bases). The DNA for the CDR3 is TGTGCTAGTGGTTTGGCGACAGGCACTGAAGCTTTCTTT. Translating it yields CASGLATGTEAFF.